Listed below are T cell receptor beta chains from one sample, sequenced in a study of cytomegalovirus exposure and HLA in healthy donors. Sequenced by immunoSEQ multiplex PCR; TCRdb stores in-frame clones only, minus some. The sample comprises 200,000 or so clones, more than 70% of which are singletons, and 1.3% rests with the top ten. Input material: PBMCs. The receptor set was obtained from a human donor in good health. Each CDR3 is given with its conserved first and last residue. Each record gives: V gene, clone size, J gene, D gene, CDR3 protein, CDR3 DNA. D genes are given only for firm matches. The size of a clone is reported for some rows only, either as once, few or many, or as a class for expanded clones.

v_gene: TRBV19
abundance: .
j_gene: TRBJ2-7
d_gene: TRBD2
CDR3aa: CASSIGTSVYEQYF
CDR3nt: TGTGCCAGTAGTATAGGGACTAGCGTCTACGAGCAGTACTTC

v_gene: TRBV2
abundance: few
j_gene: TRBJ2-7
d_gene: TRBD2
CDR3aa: CASSRLAVYEQYF
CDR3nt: TGTGCCAGCAGTCGACTAGCGGTCTACGAGCAGTACTTC

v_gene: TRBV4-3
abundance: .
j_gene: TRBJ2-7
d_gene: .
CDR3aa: CASSQAASVAYEQYF
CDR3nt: TGCGCCAGCAGCCAAGCGGCTAGCGTCGCCTACGAGCAGTACTTC

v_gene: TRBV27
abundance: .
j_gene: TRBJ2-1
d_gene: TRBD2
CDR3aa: CASSKLAGPFYNEQFF
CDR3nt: TGTGCCAGCAGTAAACTAGCGGGACCCTTTTACAATGAGCAGTTCTTC

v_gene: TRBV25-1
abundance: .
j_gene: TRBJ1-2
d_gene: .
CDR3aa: CASSEVRGGMNYGYTF
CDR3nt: TGTGCCAGCAGTGAGGTCCGGGGAGGAATGAACTATGGCTACACCTTC

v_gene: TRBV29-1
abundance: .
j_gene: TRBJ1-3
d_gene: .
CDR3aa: CSVWPQGGNTIYF
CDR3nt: TGCAGCGTTTGGCCTCAGGGAGGAAACACCATATATTTT

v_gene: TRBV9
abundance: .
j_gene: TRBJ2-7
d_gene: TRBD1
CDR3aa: CASSVDRQGVYEQYF
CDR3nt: TGTGCCAGCAGCGTAGACAGACAGGGGGTGTACGAGCAGTACTTC

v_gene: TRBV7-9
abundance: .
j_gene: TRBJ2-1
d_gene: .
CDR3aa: CSSSLRIFSGSGDEQFF
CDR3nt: TGTTCCAGCAGCCTCAGAATCTTTAGCGGGTCAGGGGATGAGCAGTTCTTC

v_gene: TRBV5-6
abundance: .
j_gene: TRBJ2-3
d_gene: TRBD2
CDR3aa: CASSPQPGGAADTQYF
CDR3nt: TGTGCCAGCAGCCCCCAACCGGGAGGGGCTGCAGATACGCAGTATTTT

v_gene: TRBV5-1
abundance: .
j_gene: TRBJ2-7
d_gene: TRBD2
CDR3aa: CASSLGLAAPYEQYF
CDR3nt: TGCGCCAGCAGCTTGGGTCTAGCGGCACCCTACGAGCAGTACTTC

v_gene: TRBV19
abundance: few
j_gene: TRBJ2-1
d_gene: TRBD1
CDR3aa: CASRAGQGGIGNEQFF
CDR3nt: TGTGCCAGTAGGGCAGGACAGGGCGGCATTGGGAATGAGCAGTTCTTC

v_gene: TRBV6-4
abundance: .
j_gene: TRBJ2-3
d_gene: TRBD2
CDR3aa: CASSDVFGTSTGTQYF
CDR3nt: TGTGCCAGCAGTGACGTATTTGGGACTAGCACTGGTACGCAGTATTTT

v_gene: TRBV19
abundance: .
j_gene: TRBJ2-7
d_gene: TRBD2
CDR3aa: CASSRLAGGNYEQYF
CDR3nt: TGTGCCAGTAGTAGATTAGCGGGAGGGAACTACGAGCAGTACTTC

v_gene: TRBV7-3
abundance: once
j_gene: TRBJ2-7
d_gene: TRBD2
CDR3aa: CASSRTSGNYEQYF
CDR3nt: TGTGCCAGCAGTCGGACTAGCGGGAACTACGAGCAGTACTTC

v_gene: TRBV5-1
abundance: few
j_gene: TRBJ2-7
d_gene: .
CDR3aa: CASSLAVRGLGEQYF
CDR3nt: TGCGCCAGCAGCCTCGCGGTTCGGGGTCTTGGGGAGCAGTACTTC

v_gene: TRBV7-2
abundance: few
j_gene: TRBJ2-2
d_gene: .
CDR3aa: CASGAVNTGELFF
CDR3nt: TGTGCCAGCGGAGCGGTTAACACCGGGGAGCTGTTTTTT

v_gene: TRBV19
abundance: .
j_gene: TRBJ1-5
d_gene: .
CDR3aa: CASSIGAMNPQHF
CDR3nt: TGTGCCAGTAGTATAGGGGCCATGAATCCCCAGCATTTT

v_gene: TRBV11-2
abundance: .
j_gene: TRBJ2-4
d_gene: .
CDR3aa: CASRDGTLAKNIQYF
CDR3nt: TGTGCCAGCAGAGACGGGACTTTAGCCAAAAACATTCAGTACTTC

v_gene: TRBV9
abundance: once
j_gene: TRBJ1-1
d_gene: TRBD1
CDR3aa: CASSVTGGMNTEAFF
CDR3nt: TGTGCCAGCAGCGTGACAGGGGGCATGAACACTGAAGCTTTCTTT

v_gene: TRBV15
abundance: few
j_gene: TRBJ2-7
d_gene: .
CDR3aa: CATSSYIGQGYEQYF
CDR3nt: TGTGCCACCAGCAGCTACATAGGTCAGGGTTACGAGCAGTACTTC

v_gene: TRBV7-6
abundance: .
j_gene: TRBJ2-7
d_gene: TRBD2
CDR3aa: CASSPRLAGVSIAYEQYF
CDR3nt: TGTGCCAGCAGCCCAAGGCTAGCGGGAGTATCTATCGCCTACGAGCAGTACTTC

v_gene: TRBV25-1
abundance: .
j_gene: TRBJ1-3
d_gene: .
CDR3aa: CASSDVQVPGNTIYF
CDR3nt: TGTGCCAGCAGTGATGTGCAGGTGCCTGGAAACACCATATATTTT

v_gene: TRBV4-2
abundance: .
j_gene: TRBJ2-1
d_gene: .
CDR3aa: CASSQERAVSYNEQFF
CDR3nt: TGTGCCAGCAGCCAAGAGAGGGCGGTCTCCTACAATGAGCAGTTCTTC

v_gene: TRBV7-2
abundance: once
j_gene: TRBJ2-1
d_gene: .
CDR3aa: CASSSRGARGPYNEQFF
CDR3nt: TGTGCCAGCAGCTCCAGGGGGGCCAGGGGACCCTACAATGAGCAGTTCTTC

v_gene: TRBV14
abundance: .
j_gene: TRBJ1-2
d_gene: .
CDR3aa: CASSPLWQGISKDGYTF
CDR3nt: TGTGCCAGCAGCCCCTTGTGGCAGGGGATCAGTAAGGATGGCTACACCTTC

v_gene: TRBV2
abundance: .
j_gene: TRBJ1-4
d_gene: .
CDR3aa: CASRTATNEKLFF
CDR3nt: TGTGCCAGCAGGACAGCAACTAATGAAAAACTGTTTTTT

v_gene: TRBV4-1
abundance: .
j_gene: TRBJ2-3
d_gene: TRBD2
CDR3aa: CASSHIDGGLAGADTQYF
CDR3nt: TGCGCCAGCAGCCACATAGACGGAGGACTAGCGGGAGCAGATACGCAGTATTTT

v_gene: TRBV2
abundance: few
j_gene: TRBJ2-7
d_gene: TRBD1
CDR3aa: CASREQGQGADEQYF
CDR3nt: TGTGCCAGCAGGGAACAGGGACAGGGGGCAGACGAGCAGTACTTC

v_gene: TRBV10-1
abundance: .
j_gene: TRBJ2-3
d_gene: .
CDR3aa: CASSDPSAGTDTQYF
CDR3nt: TGCGCCAGCAGTGATCCGAGCGCTGGGACAGATACGCAGTATTTT

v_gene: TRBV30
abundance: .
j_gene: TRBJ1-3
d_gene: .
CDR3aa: CAWSLTGTPSSGNTIYF
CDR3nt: TGTGCCTGGAGTCTTACCGGGACACCCTCGTCTGGAAACACCATATATTTT

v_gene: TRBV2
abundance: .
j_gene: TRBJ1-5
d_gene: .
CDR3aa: CASSESIGGARSNQPQHF
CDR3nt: TGTGCCAGCAGTGAATCTATTGGGGGGGCGCGGAGCAATCAGCCCCAGCATTTT

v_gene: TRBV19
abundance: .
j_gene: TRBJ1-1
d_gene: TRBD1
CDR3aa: CASSWDRGAPEAFF
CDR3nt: TGTGCCAGTAGTTGGGACAGGGGTGCCCCTGAAGCTTTCTTT

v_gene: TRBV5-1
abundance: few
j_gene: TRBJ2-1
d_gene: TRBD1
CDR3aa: CASSLRGQGGNEQFF
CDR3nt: TGCGCCAGCAGCTTGAGGGGACAGGGAGGCAATGAGCAGTTCTTC

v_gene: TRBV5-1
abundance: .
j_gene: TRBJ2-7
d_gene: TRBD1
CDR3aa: CASSRRQGAAYEQYF
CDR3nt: TGCGCCAGCAGCCGCCGACAGGGGGCGGCCTACGAGCAGTACTTC

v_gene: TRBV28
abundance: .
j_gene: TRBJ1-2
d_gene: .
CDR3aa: CASYSIGVGAGGGYTF
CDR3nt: TGTGCCAGCTACTCAATTGGGGTAGGGGCCGGAGGGGGCTACACCTTC

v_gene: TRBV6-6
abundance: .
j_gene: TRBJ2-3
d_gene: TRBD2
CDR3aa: CASSYTRLAVTDTQYF
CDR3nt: TGTGCCAGCAGTTACACCAGACTAGCCGTCACAGATACGCAGTATTTT

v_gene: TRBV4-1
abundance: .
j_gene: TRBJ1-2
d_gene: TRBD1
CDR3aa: CASSPGQGLYGYTF
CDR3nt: TGCGCCAGCAGCCCGGGACAGGGACTCTATGGCTACACCTTC

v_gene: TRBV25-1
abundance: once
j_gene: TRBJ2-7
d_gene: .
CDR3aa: CASSDRTYEQYF
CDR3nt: TGTGCCAGCAGTGATAGAACCTACGAGCAGTACTTC

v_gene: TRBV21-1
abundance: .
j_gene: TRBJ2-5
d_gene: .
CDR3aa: CASTISAGRETQYF
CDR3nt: TGTGCCAGCACAATATCGGCCGGGAGAGAGACCCAGTACTTC

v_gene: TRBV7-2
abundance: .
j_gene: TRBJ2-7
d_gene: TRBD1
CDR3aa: CASSWRGSGQGAYEQYF
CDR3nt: TGTGCCAGCAGCTGGCGGGGCTCGGGACAGGGGGCTTACGAGCAGTACTTC

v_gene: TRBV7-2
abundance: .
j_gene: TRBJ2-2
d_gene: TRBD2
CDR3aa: CASSSWTSGNLVTGELFF
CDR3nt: TGTGCCAGCAGCTCCTGGACTAGCGGTAACCTTGTAACCGGGGAGCTGTTTTTT

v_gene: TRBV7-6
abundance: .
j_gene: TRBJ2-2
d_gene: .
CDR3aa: CASSLETGDNTGELFF
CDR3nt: TGTGCCAGCAGCTTAGAGACGGGAGACAACACCGGGGAGCTGTTTTTT

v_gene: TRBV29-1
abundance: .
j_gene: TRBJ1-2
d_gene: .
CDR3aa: CSVEKFPGGDGYTF
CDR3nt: TGCAGCGTTGAAAAGTTCCCGGGAGGAGATGGCTACACCTTC

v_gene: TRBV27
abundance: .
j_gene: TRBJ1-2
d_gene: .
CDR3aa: CASSPTSGTPTFGYGYTF
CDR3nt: TGTGCCAGCAGCCCGACCTCCGGGACACCTACTTTCGGGTATGGCTACACCTTC

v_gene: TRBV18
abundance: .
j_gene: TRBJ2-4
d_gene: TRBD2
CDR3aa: CASSPSTGGAKNIQYF
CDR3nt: TGTGCCAGCTCACCATCCACGGGGGGAGCCAAAAACATTCAGTACTTC

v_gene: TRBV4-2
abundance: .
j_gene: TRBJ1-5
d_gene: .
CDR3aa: CASSQDSRQPQHF
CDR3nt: TGTGCCAGCAGCCAAGATTCCAGGCAGCCCCAGCATTTT

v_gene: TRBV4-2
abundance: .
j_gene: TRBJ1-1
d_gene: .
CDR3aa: CASSPGLNTEAFF
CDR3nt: TGTGCCAGCAGCCCAGGCTTGAACACTGAAGCTTTCTTT

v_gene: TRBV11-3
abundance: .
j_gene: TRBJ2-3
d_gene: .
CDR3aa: CASSSGTDTQYF
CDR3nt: TGTGCCAGCAGCTCCGGCACAGATACGCAGTATTTT

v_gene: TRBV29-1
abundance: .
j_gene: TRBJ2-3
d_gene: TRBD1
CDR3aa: CSARPGQGADTQYF
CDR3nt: TGCAGCGCCCGACCGGGACAGGGGGCAGATACGCAGTATTTT

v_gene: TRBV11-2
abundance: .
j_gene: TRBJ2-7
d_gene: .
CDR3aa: CASSLGRGAPTF
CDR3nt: TGTGCCAGCAGCTTAGGTCGGGGAGCCCCAACCTTC

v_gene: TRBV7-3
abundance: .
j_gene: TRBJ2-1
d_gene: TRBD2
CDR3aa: CASSASSGSLVGQFF
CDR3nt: TGTGCCAGCAGCGCGTCTAGCGGGAGTCTTGTGGGGCAGTTCTTC

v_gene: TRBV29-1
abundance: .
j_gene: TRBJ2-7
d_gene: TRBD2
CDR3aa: CSVRSGGYEQYF
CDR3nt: TGCAGCGTTCGATCGGGAGGATACGAGCAGTACTTC

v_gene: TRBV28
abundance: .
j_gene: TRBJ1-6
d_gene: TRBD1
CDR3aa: CASRPGTGHNSPLHF
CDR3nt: TGTGCCAGCAGGCCCGGGACAGGCCATAATTCACCCCTCCACTTT

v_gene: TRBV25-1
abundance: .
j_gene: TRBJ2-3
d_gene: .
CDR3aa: CASSTTGFTQYF
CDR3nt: TGTGCCAGCAGCACAACAGGATTTACGCAGTATTTT

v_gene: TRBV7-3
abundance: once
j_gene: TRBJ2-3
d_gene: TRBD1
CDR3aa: CASSGGQGSTDTQYF
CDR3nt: TGTGCCAGCAGCGGGGGACAGGGGAGTACAGATACGCAGTATTTT

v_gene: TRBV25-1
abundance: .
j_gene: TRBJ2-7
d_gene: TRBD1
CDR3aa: CASSGAGQGGEQYF
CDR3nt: TGTGCCAGCAGTGGGGCCGGACAGGGGGGCGAGCAGTACTTC

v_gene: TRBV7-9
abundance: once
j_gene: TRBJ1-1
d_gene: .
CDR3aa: CASSSPLGGARVTEAFF
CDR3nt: TGTGCCAGCAGCTCCCCCTTGGGGGGGGCTCGGGTGACTGAAGCTTTCTTT

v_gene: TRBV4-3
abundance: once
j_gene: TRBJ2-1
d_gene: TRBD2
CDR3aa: CASSQDRILAGYNEQFF
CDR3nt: TGCGCCAGCAGCCAAGATAGGATTCTAGCGGGTTACAATGAGCAGTTCTTC

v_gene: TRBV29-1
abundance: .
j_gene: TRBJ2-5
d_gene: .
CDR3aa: CSVEVEGAAETQYF
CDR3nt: TGCAGCGTTGAAGTGGAGGGGGCGGCGGAGACCCAGTACTTC